This T cell receptor beta chain was identified in a study of T cell responses to AZD1222 COVID-19 vaccine. Germline CDR1 reads ENHRY; CDR2 reads SYGVKD. The CDR3 is 15 residues long. Some clones are missing from TCRdb's copy, which holds only in-frame ones; the method was immunoSEQ multiplex PCR. The sample has more than 95,000 clones, approximately 90% seen once. Concerning this clone: The germline gene is not matched at one end of the junction; a read error may be the cause.

The TCR was taken from an adult in good health. J is TRBJ2-7 and V is TRBV10-3; D ambiguous. Sequencing was performed on peripheral blood, taken on day 0 of AZD1222 vaccination. In nucleotides, the CDR3 is TGTGCCATCAGTGAAAGGACCGCAAGCTCCTACGAGCAGTATTTC. The encoded protein is CAISERTASSYEQYF.